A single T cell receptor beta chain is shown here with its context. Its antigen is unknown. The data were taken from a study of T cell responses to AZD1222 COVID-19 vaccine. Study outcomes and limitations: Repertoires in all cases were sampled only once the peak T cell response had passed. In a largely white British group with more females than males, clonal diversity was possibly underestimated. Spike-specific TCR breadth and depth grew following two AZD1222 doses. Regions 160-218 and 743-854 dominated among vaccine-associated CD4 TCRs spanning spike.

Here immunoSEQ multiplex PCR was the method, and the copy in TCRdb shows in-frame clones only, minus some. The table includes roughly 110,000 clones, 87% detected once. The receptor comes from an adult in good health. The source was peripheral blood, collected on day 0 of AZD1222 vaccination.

The CDR3 DNA reads TGCGCCAGCAGCTTGCAACCGAGCACAGATACGCAGTATTTT. Translated, it gives CASSLQPSTDTQYF. The rearrangement joins TRBV5-1 to TRBJ2-3; no clear D gene. The germline CDR1 and CDR2 sequences are SGHRS and YFSETQ. Trimming cost V 1 base and J 0 bases, with 6 bases left between them. This CDR3 region has 14 residues.